A selection of T cell receptor beta chains follows, all from one sample in a study of blood T cell repertoires in COVID-19. This table comes from immunoSEQ multiplex PCR, and its TCRdb copy is limited to in-frame clones, with some not included. The sample has a few hundred thousand clones; 88% are singletons. The sequencing input was PBMCs or T cells enriched from blood (not recorded which). These receptors were taken from a young woman who had recovered from COVID-19. Both conserved end residues are trimmed from each CDR3. The D gene is left open where the match is weak.

V gene: TRBV27; D gene: TRBD1; J gene: TRBJ2-7; CDR3 protein: ASSRTGSNYEQY
V gene: TRBV19; D gene: TRBD1; J gene: TRBJ2-2; CDR3 protein: ASNPGQGGTNTGELF
V gene: TRBV4-1; D gene: .; J gene: TRBJ2-7; CDR3 protein: ASSQLTDVPYEQY
V gene: TRBV19; D gene: .; J gene: TRBJ1-5; CDR3 protein: ASSIANGIRSNQPQH
V gene: TRBV30; D gene: TRBD2; J gene: TRBJ2-3; CDR3 protein: ALSGGATDTQY
V gene: TRBV7-2; D gene: TRBD2; J gene: TRBJ2-3; CDR3 protein: ASSLAIRQAGSDTQY
V gene: TRBV2; D gene: .; J gene: TRBJ1-6; CDR3 protein: ASDRDNSPLH
V gene: TRBV6-5; D gene: TRBD2; J gene: TRBJ2-1; CDR3 protein: ASGSGTSGYNEQF
V gene: TRBV6-5; D gene: .; J gene: TRBJ2-3; CDR3 protein: SSNREGTDTQY
V gene: TRBV7-2; D gene: .; J gene: TRBJ2-7; CDR3 protein: ASSLYGGLYEQY
V gene: TRBV5-4; D gene: .; J gene: TRBJ1-1; CDR3 protein: ASSLEWRWAEAF
V gene: TRBV19; D gene: .; J gene: TRBJ2-1; CDR3 protein: ATTRASPNNEQF